One and the same sample provided the 26 T cell receptor beta chains below, sequenced in a study of vaccination and CD4 T cells after COVID-19. Sequencing of DNA taken from cultured CD4+ T cells relied on the Oncomine TCR Beta short-read assay. From the PCR reads, TCRdb called clonotypes with MiXCR, one entry per CDR3 protein. The profile shows over 15,000 distinct CDR3 sequences, roughly 43% of them singletons. The treatment denotes: approximately nine-day PBMC culture with coronavirus spike peptide pools or control peptides (ViraFEST assay). No antigen is known for these receptors. The material was CD4+ T cells from blood, cultured in vitro, obtained before SARS-CoV-2 vaccination. The source of these receptors is a human donor who had recovered from COVID-19.

This clonotype was seen a few times. The chain uses TRBV6-4 and TRBJ2-3; a weak D match, TRBD1 (8 bases). Germline V gene sequence: CDR1 MRHNA, CDR2 SNTAGT. The V end lost 3 bases, the J end lost 2 bases, and 21 bases lay between the germline ends. The CDR3 runs 18 residues. In DNA form, the CDR3 reads TGTGCCAGCAGTGAATGGGCGCACAGGGGGGGATTCACAGATACGCAGTATTTT. Translated, it gives CASSEWAHRGGFTDTQYF.

The gene calls are TRBV11-2 and TRBJ2-5; the D gene is possibly TRBD1 (6 bases). CDR3 size: 15 residues. CDR1 SGHAT and CDR2 FQNNGV come from the germline V gene. The germline V and J ends were trimmed by 5 bases and 7 bases, with 20 bases remaining between them. In nucleotides, the CDR3 is TGTGCCAGCAGCGAAAGTAGTCCGGGACACGGGACCCAGTACTTC. Residues: CASSESSPGHGTQYF.

J is TRBJ2-5 and V is TRBV7-2, with D unresolved. CDR3 length: 14 residues. Trimming left V 2 bases short and J 5 bases short, with 12 bases between. Germline lookup yields CDR1 SGHTA and CDR2 FQGNSA. The CDR3 is CASSLKAARETQYF. The CDR3 DNA is TGTGCCAGCAGCTTAAAGGCAGCGAGGGAGACCCAGTACTTC.

The rearrangement links TRBV27 to TRBJ2-1; D ambiguous. The CDR3 is 15 residues long. Trimming removed 1 base from V and 1 base from J, with 8 bases in between. CDR1 is MNHEY and CDR2 is SMNVEV in the germline V gene (reference sequence). For the CDR3, the DNA is TGTGCCAGCAGTTTATTATCCCAGTCCTACAATGAGCAGTTCTTC. Its protein product is CASSLLSQSYNEQFF.

V usage is TRBV7-9 and J usage is TRBJ1-2; D unresolved. The ends were cut back, 1 base at V and 3 bases at J, with 9 bases in the middle. CDR3 size: 14 residues. Germline values: CDR1 SEHNR, CDR2 FQNEAQ (reference sequence). The CDR3 nucleotides are TGTGCCAGCAGCTTAGATGGCAGCCACTATGGCTACACCTTC. Its translation is CASSLDGSHYGYTF.

This clonotype has more than one count but fewer than ten. The rearrangement joins TRBV6-5 to TRBJ2-5; D not certain. V lost 2 bases and J lost 2, with 6 bases in between. CDR1 MNHEY and CDR2 SVGAGI come from the germline V gene. The CDR3 length is 13 residues. The CDR3 DNA reads TGTGCCAGCAGTTACGACCGACAAGAGACCCAGTACTTC. Protein: CASSYDRQETQYF.

This clonotype has just a few counts. The chain recombines TRBV5-1 with TRBJ2-7; maybe TRBD1 (5 bases). Germline CDR1 SGHRS, CDR2 YFSETQ. The CDR3 spans 14 residues. V was clipped by 0 bases and J by 3 bases, with 10 bases between them. The CDR3 DNA is TGCGCCAGCAGCTTGGCCAGGGATGACTACGAGCAGTACTTC. Residues: CASSLARDDYEQYF.

The genes are TRBV6-1 and TRBJ2-1; D unclear. The CDR3 extends over 14 amino acids. Germline V gene sequence: CDR1 MNHNS, CDR2 SASEGT. Deletions cut 6 bases from V and 5 bases from J, with 14 bases between. CDR3 DNA sequence: TGTGCCAGCAGGAGCTCCCGGATAGACAATGAGCAGTTCTTC. Its protein is CASRSSRIDNEQFF.

The V and J genes are TRBV24-1 and TRBJ2-2; D unclear. The V gene's germline CDR1 is KGHDR and CDR2 SFDVKD. V gave up 6 bases and J gave up 1 base, with 8 bases separating them. CDR3 length equals 14 residues. CDR3 residues: CATSKTLNTGELFF. CDR3 sequence (DNA): TGTGCCACCAGTAAGACTTTGAACACCGGGGAGCTGTTTTTT.

This clonotype was detected a few times. The rearrangement uses TRBV12-3 or TRBV12-4 and TRBJ1-6, with D possibly matching TRBD1 (5 bases). Trimming took off 6 bases at V and 0 bases at J, with 9 bases between the two ends. CDR3 length: 15 residues. CDR3 in amino acids: CASSSGSSYNSPLHF. DNA of the CDR3: TGTGCCAGCAGCTCAGGGAGCTCCTATAATTCACCCCTCCACTTT.

The rearrangement uses TRBV11-2 and TRBJ2-3; 9 bases are a match to TRBD2. Germline lookup yields CDR1 SGHAT and CDR2 FQNNGV. Losses at the gene ends were 4 bases for V and 6 bases for J; bases not matched to a gene: 11. The CDR3 covers 16 residues. CDR3 in DNA: TGTGCCAGCAGCTCCCGTAGCGGGAGCTCGGTGGATACGCAGTATTTT. It is translated as CASSSRSGSSVDTQYF.

CDR3 coding DNA: TGTGCCAGCAGCCCCCCGGGTAAGGGACCGAACACTGAAGCTTTCTTT. This encodes CASSPPGKGPNTEAFF. The rearrangement links TRBV5-4 to TRBJ1-1; D might be TRBD1 (5 bases). Germline values: CDR1 SGHNT, CDR2 YYREEE (reference sequence). Trimming took 4 bases from V and 1 from J, leaving 17 bases between them. The CDR3 runs to 16 residues.

This clonotype has only a few counts. The rearrangement links TRBV25-1 to TRBJ1-5, with D possibly TRBD1 on 6 matching bases. Per the germline V gene, CDR1 is MGHDK and CDR2 is SYGVNS. This CDR3 has 14 residues. Trimming removed 3 bases at V and 2 bases at J, with 8 bases between. The CDR3 loop is CASSESGGNQPQHF. The CDR3 DNA reads as TGTGCCAGCAGTGAGTCAGGGGGCAATCAGCCCCAGCATTTT.

This clonotype was counted a few times. The chain joins TRBV11-2 to TRBJ2-7, with 7 positions matching TRBD1. The CDR3 consists of 13 residues. V was clipped by 5 bases and J by 0 bases; unmatched bases: 1. CDR1 and CDR2 from the germline V gene are SGHAT and FQNNGV. CDR3: CASSRTGSYEQYF. CDR3 sequence (DNA): TGTGCCAGCAGCCGGACAGGCTCCTACGAGCAGTACTTC.

In this sample, this clonotype turned up once. CDR3 in amino acids: CSALTWGGQPQHF. The CDR3, as DNA: TGCAGTGCCCTAACGTGGGGGGGACAGCCCCAGCATTTT. The rearrangement uses TRBV20-1 and TRBJ1-5, with TRBD1 as a possible D gene (5 bases). CDR3 size: 13 residues. Trimming removed 6 bases at V and 7 bases at J, with 16 bases between. Germline CDR1 DFQATT, CDR2 SNEGSKA (reference sequence).

V and J are TRBV18 and TRBJ2-5; TRBD2 agrees at 11 bases. Per germline, CDR1 KGHSH and CDR2 LQKENI. J lost 5 bases, V lost 3 bases, and 11 bases had no gene match. The CDR3 runs to 17 residues. In DNA, the CDR3 is TGTGCCAGCTCACCCACTCCACTAGCGGGAGTCCAGGAGACCCAGTACTTC. Amino acids: CASSPTPLAGVQETQYF.

V is TRBV6-2 or TRBV6-3 and J is TRBJ1-2, with 8 positions matching TRBD1. This CDR3 region has 17 residues. Germline V gene data show CDR1 as MNHEY and CDR2 as SVGEGT. Unmatched junction bases numbered 15, after V lost 3 bases and J lost 6 bases. The CDR3 DNA follows: TGTGCCAGCAGTTATCGCACCAGGGGGCGATGGAAGAATGGCTACACCTTC. It translates to CASSYRTRGRWKNGYTF.

This clonotype was seen only a few times. The chain combines TRBV7-2 with TRBJ2-7; possible D gene TRBD2, 5 bases. Germline CDR1 and CDR2: SGHTA and FQGNSA. The CDR3 sequence is 13 residues long. Deletions cut 4 bases from V and 7 bases from J, with 14 bases between. The CDR3 DNA sequence: TGTGCCAGCAGCTCCGCAGGCGGGCGTGAGCAGTACTTC. Protein sequence: CASSSAGGREQYF.

A few counts support this clonotype. This chain joins TRBV7-2 and TRBJ1-4; 9 nucleotides align to TRBD1. V was pared by 5 bases and J by 8 bases, with 12 bases of the junction left unmatched. This CDR3 comprises 16 residues. Germline CDR1 and CDR2: SGHTA and FQGNSA. The CDR3 nucleotides are TGTGCCAGCAGCCCCACGGTGGGACAGGGAGGGGAAAAACTGTTTTTT. Its translation: CASSPTVGQGGEKLFF.

This clonotype has only a few counts. The genes are TRBV6-2 or TRBV6-3 and TRBJ2-6; 9 bases align to TRBD2. There are 19 residues in the CDR3. The junction had 11 bases not matched to a gene; V was cut back by 5 bases and J by 0 bases. Germline V gene data show CDR1 as MNHEY and CDR2 as SVGEGT. The CDR3 DNA follows: TGTGCCAGCAGTCTATACCGACTAGCGGTTCACTCTGGGGCCAACGTCCTGACTTTC. The encoded protein is CASSLYRLAVHSGANVLTF.

The V call is TRBV6-5, the J call TRBJ1-1, with unresolved D. CDR3 size: 16 residues. CDR1 MNHEY and CDR2 SVGAGI come from the germline V gene. Trimming left V 4 bases short and J 0 bases short, with 15 bases between. The CDR3 region has the DNA TGTGCCAGCAGTTTCGTCGGGGTTGCGATGAACACTGAAGCTTTCTTT. Amino acid sequence: CASSFVGVAMNTEAFF.

CDR3 DNA: TGTGCCAGCGGTAAAGGTGGGGTTTTTGATGGCTACACCTTC. Translating it yields CASGKGGVFDGYTF. V gene TRBV9 combines with J gene TRBJ1-2; no reliable D call. The CDR3 totals 14 residues. Germline values: CDR1 SGDLS, CDR2 YYNGEE. V lost 7 bases, J lost 6 bases, and 19 bases lay in between.

The gene calls are TRBV11-3 and TRBJ1-6; no firm D call. With 0 bases removed from V and 9 bases from J, the gap between germline ends came to 9 bases. The CDR3 is 14 amino acids. Germline CDR1 reads SGHNT; CDR2 reads YENEEA. The CDR3, as DNA: TGTGCCAGCAGCTTAGAATCGGGCCTTTCACCCCTCCACTTT. This sequence encodes CASSLESGLSPLHF.

The J gene is TRBJ2-1, the V gene TRBV20-1; 10 bases agree with TRBD2. J lost 4 bases, V lost 3 bases, and 6 bases had no gene match. Germline V gene data show CDR1 as DFQATT and CDR2 as SNEGSKA (reference sequence). CDR3 length: 15 residues. The CDR3 loop is CSARRLAGVYNEQFF. The CDR3 DNA sequence: TGCAGTGCTAGGAGGCTAGCGGGAGTGTACAATGAGCAGTTCTTC.

The sample holds a few counts of this clonotype. This CDR3 reads CSASSRTDTQYF. CDR3 sequence (DNA): TGCAGTGCTAGCTCCCGGACGGATACGCAGTATTTT. The chain couples TRBV20-1 to TRBJ2-3, with D unresolved. This CDR3 has 12 amino acids. V dropped 3 bases and J dropped 6 bases, with 10 bases sitting between them. The germline CDR1 and CDR2 sequences are DFQATT and SNEGSKA (reference sequence).

V is TRBV11-2 and J is TRBJ2-4; perhaps TRBD1 as D (6 bases). V was clipped by 4 bases and J by 10 bases, with 20 bases between them. Germline-derived CDR1 and CDR2 are SGHAT and FQNNGV. CDR3 length equals 15 residues. CDR3 amino acids: CASSSTQGPVGIQYF. For the CDR3, the DNA is TGTGCCAGCAGCTCCACACAGGGACCTGTGGGGATTCAGTACTTC.